This record concerns one T cell receptor (beta chain) sequence. The target antigen is unknown. This specimen belongs to a study of shared clonotypes between healthy human individuals. Study results and limitations: Deeper or shallower sequencing was expected to change how clonotypes are shared among donors.

The naive CD8 fraction comprised CD45RO-negative cells positively selected for CCR7 and excluded terminally differentiated effector memory CD45RA+ cells. All participating donors were Caucasian adults from Nashville, Tennessee. Trimming cost V 11 bases and J 0 bases, with 14 bases left between them. Germline CDR1 and CDR2: PRHDT and FYEKMQ (reference sequence). The length of the CDR3 is 13 residues. TCRdb's copy holds only in-frame clones and misses some; the assay was immunoSEQ multiplex PCR. Of 2 million to 2.5 million clones in the sample, about 92% were seen once. Sequencing was done on a sample of naive CD8+ T cells from PBMCs. The chain couples TRBV13 to TRBJ2-7; D possibly corresponds to TRBD2 (6 bases). The receptor was isolated from a young man in good health. Some clones in this sample may be carry-over from other donors' samples. CDR3 loop: CAVSGGSSYEQYF. The CDR3 nucleotides are TGTGCCGTCTCCGGGGGAAGCTCCTACGAGCAGTACTTC.